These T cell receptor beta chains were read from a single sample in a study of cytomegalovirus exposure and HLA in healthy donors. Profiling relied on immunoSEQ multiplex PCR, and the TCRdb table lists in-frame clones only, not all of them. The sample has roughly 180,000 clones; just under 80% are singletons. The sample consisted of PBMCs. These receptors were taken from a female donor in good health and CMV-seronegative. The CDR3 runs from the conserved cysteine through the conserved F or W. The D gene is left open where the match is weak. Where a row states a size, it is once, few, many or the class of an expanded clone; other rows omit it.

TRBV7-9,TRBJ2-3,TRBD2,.,TGTTCCAGCACCCCATTAAAGCGGGATATAGCAGATACGCAGTATTTT,CSSTPLKRDIADTQYF
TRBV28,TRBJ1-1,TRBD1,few,TGTGCCAGCAGTTTCCTCAGGGGGCGAAGCACTGAAGCTTTCTTT,CASSFLRGRSTEAFF
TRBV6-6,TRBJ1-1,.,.,TGTGCCAGCAGTTACTCCGGGGGGACTGAAGCTTTCTTT,CASSYSGGTEAFF
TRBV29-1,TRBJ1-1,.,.,TGCAGCGTTGGAGGGGAGGACGGGATGAACACTGAAGCTTTCTTT,CSVGGEDGMNTEAFF
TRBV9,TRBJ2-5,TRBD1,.,TGTGCCAGCAGCGGAAGTGGGACAGCCCTACTCGAGACCCAGTACTTC,CASSGSGTALLETQYF
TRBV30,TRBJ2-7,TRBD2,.,TGTGCCTGGAGTATTGGGCGGGGGGGCTCCTACGAGCAGTACTTC,CAWSIGRGGSYEQYF
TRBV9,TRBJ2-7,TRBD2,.,TGTGCCAGCAGCGTAGGGACTAGCAGTAACGAGCAGTACTTC,CASSVGTSSNEQYF
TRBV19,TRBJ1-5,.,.,TGTGCCAGTAAGAACAGCCACCTCCAGCCCCAGCATTTT,CASKNSHLQPQHF
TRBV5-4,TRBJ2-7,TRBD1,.,TGTGCCAGCAGCCCAGGGACAGGGAGCTCCTACGAGCAGTACTTC,CASSPGTGSSYEQYF
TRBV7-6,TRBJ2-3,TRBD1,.,TGTGCCAGCAGCTTAATCCCCAACAGGGGAGATACGCAGTATTTT,CASSLIPNRGDTQYF
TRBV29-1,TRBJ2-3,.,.,TGCAGCGTGTGGACCTCCGGGCGCGGGGATACGCAGTATTTT,CSVWTSGRGDTQYF
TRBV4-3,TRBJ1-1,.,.,TGCGCCAGCAGCCAAGAGGGGGCCCGCGGGAACACTGAAGCTTTCTTT,CASSQEGARGNTEAFF
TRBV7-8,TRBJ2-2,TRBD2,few,TGTGCCAGCAGCTCCCCGGGACTAGCGGGTTTTGGGGAGCTGTTTTTT,CASSSPGLAGFGELFF
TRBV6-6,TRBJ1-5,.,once,TGTGCCAGCAGTACAAGTTACAGTGGGCCCCAGCATTTT,CASSTSYSGPQHF
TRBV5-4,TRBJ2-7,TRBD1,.,TGTGCCAGCAGCTCCCGAAGGGACAGCTCCTACGAGCAGTACTTC,CASSSRRDSSYEQYF
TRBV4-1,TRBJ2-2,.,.,TGCGCCAGCAGCCAAGAAGAGGGAGTTGTCACCGGGGAGCTGTTTTTT,CASSQEEGVVTGELFF
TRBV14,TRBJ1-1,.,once,TGTGCCAGCAGCCTCACCTCTCCGGGACATAAAGCTTTCTTT,CASSLTSPGHKAFF
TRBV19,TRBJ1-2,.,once,TGTGCCAGTAGTATGACCCTGGAGAGGGTGCATGGCTACACCTTC,CASSMTLERVHGYTF
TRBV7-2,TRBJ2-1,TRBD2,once,TGTGCCAGCAGCCCTGTCGGTCTAGCGGGGTACAATGAGCAGTTCTTC,CASSPVGLAGYNEQFF
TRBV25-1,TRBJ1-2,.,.,TGTGCCAGCAGAAAAGGACAGTATGGCTACACCTTC,CASRKGQYGYTF
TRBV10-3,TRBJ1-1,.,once,TGTGCCATCAGTGATCTTGCGGGTAACACTGAAGCTTTCTTT,CAISDLAGNTEAFF
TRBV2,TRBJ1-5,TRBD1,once,TGTGCCAGCAGTCCTACAGGGGGTAGTAAGCCCCAGCATTTT,CASSPTGGSKPQHF
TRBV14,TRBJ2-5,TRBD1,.,TGTGCCAGCAGCCAAGATAACAGGGGGCGAGAGACCCAGTACTTC,CASSQDNRGRETQYF
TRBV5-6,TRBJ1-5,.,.,TGTGCCAGCAGCTTGGCTGGGGGCGACGGCAATCAGCCCCAGCATTTT,CASSLAGGDGNQPQHF
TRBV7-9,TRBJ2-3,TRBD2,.,TGTGCCAGCAGCTTCCAACTAGCGGCCACTAGCACAGATACGCAGTATTTT,CASSFQLAATSTDTQYF
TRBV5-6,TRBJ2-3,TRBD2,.,TGTGCCAGCAGCTCCCCTGGACTAGCGGACACAGATACGCAGTATTTT,CASSSPGLADTDTQYF
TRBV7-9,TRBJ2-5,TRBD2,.,TGTGCCAGCAGCTTATCCCCAGCGGGAGTAGAGACCCAGTACTTC,CASSLSPAGVETQYF
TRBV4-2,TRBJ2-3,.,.,TGTGCCAGCAGCCAAGGAGTTTTGGATACGCAGTATTTT,CASSQGVLDTQYF
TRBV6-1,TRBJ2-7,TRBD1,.,TGTGCCACGGGACAGGGGGAGTCCTACGAGCAGTACTTC,CATGQGESYEQYF
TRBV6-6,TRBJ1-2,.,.,TGTGCCAGCAGCCCCGCCCAGGGCCATGGCTACACCTTC,CASSPAQGHGYTF
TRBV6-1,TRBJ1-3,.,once,TGTGCCAGCAGTGAATTGGCCAGTAACTCTGGAAACACCATATATTTT,CASSELASNSGNTIYF
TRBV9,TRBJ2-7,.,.,TGTGCCAGCAGCGTAGGTGGGGCGGCCTCCTACGAGCAGTACTTC,CASSVGGAASYEQYF
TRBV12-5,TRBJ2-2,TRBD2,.,TGTGCTAGTGGTTCGGGGGGAGGGACCGGGGAGCTGTTTTTT,CASGSGGGTGELFF
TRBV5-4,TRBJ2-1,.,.,TGTGCCAGCAGCGTGGGCCGGGCCTACAATGAGCAGTTCTTC,CASSVGRAYNEQFF
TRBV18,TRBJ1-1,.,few,TGTGCCAGCTCACCACCGAACGGGTTCACTGAAGCTTTCTTT,CASSPPNGFTEAFF
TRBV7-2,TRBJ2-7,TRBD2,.,TGTGCCAGCAGCCAGACTAGCGCAGTCTCCTACGAGCAGTACTTC,CASSQTSAVSYEQYF
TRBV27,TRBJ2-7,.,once,TGTGCCAGCAGTATCCGGGCCCCGGCTAGCTCGGCCTACGAGCAGTACTTC,CASSIRAPASSAYEQYF
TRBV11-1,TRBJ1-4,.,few,TGTGCCAGCCGATCGGACAGTTCTAATGAAAAACTGTTTTTT,CASRSDSSNEKLFF
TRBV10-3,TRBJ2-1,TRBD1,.,TGTGCCATCAGTGGAAAGGACAGGGGGCTCGAGAATGAGCAGTTCTTC,CAISGKDRGLENEQFF
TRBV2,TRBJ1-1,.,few,TGTGCCAGCAGTATGTCCCTTAGTCTCACTGAAGCTTTCTTT,CASSMSLSLTEAFF
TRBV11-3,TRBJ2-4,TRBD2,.,TGTGCCAGCAGCCTCCGGACTAGCGGGGCAGGCATTCAGTACTTC,CASSLRTSGAGIQYF
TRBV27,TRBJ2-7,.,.,TGTGCCAGCAGTATTACAGGCGGAGCTTACGAGCAGTACTTC,CASSITGGAYEQYF
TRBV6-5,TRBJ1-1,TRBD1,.,TGTGCCAGCAGTTACTCAGGGCAGGGGGTCACTGAAGCTTTCTTT,CASSYSGQGVTEAFF
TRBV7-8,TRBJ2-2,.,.,TGTGCCAGCAGCTTAGACTTAAACACCGGGGAGCTGTTTTTT,CASSLDLNTGELFF
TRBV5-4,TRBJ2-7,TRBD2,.,TGTGCCAGCAGCCCTTACAATAGCGGGATTAACTCCTACGAGCAGTACTTC,CASSPYNSGINSYEQYF
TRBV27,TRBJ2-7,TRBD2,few,TGTGCCAGCAGCCTAGCGGGAGACGGGGACGAGCAGTACTTC,CASSLAGDGDEQYF
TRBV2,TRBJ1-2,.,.,TGTGCCAGCAGTGAACGGGGGAACTATGGCTACACCTTC,CASSERGNYGYTF
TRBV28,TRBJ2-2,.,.,TGTGCCAGCAGTCGAGCCCAGGGTTACACCGGGGAGCTGTTTTTT,CASSRAQGYTGELFF
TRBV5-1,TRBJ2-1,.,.,TGCGCCAGCAGCTTGGATCTGCGCTCTAGCTCCTACAATGAGCAGTTCTTC,CASSLDLRSSSYNEQFF
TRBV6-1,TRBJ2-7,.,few,TGTGCCAGCAGCGCTAACGCGGGACAGCGATTGCAGTACTTC,CASSANAGQRLQYF
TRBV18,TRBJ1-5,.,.,TGTGCCAGCTCACCGCAGGGCGATCAGCCCCAGCATTTT,CASSPQGDQPQHF
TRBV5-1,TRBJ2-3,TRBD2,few,TGCGCCAGCAGCCCGGGGACTAGCGAGGATACGCAGTATTTT,CASSPGTSEDTQYF
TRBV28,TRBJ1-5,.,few,TGTGCCAGCAGTTTTGGACAATTCCCTGGGCCCCAGCATTTT,CASSFGQFPGPQHF